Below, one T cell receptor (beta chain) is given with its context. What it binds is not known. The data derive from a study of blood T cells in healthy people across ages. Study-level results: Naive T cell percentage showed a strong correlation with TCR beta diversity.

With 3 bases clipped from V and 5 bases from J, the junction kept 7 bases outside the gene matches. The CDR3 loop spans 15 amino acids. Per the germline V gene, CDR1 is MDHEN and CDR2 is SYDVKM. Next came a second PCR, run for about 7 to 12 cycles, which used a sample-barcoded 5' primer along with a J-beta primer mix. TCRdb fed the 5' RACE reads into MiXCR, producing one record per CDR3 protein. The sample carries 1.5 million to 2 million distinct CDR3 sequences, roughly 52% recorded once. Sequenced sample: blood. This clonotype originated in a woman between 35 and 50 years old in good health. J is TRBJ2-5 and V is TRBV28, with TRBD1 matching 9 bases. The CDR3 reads CASSLVGQGVETQYF. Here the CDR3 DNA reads TGTGCCAGCAGTTTGGTGGGACAGGGAGTCGAGACCCAGTACTTC.